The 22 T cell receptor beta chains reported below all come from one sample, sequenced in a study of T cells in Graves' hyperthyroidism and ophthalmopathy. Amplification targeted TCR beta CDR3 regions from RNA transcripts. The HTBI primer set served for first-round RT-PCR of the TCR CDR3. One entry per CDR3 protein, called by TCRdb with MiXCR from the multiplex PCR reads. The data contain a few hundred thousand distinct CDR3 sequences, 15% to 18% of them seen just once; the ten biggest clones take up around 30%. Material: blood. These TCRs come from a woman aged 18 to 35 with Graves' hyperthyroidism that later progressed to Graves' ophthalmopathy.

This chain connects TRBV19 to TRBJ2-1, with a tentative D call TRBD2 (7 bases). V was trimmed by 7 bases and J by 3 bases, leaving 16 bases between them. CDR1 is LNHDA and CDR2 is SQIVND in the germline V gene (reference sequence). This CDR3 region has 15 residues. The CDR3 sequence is CASNRGGGGYNEQFF. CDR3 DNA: TGTGCCAGTAATAGGGGGGGAGGGGGCTACAATGAGCAGTTCTTC.

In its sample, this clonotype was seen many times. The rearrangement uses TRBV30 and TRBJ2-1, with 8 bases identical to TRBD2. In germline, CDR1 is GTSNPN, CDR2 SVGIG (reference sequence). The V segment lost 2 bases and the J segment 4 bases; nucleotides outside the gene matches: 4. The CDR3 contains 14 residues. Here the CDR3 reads CAWSSASGYNEQFF. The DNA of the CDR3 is TGTGCCTGGAGTAGCGCTAGCGGGTACAATGAGCAGTTCTTC.

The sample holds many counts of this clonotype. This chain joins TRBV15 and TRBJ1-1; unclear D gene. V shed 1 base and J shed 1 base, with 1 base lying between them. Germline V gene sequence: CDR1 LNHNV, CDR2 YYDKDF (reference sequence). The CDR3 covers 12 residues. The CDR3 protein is CATSRANTEAFF. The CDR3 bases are TGTGCCACCAGCAGAGCGAACACTGAAGCTTTCTTT.

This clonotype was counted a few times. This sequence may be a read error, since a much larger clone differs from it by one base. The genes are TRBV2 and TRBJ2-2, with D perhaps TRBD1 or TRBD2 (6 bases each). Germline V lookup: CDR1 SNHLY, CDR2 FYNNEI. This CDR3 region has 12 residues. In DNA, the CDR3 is TGTGTCGCAGGAGGGGGGATCGGGGAGCTGTTTTTT. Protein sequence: CVAGGGIGELFF.

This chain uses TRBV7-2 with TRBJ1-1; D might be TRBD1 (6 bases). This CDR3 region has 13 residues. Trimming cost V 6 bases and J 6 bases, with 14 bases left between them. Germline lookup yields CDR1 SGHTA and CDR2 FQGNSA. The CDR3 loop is CASRGRGVAEAFF. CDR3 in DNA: TGTGCCAGCAGGGGGAGGGGGGTTGCTGAAGCTTTCTTT.

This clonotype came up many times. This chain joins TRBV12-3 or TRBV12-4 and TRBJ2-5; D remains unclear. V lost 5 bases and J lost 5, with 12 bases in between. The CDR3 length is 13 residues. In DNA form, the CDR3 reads TGTGCCAGCAGTCCACCCTCTCTCGAGACCCAGTACTTC. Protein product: CASSPPSLETQYF.

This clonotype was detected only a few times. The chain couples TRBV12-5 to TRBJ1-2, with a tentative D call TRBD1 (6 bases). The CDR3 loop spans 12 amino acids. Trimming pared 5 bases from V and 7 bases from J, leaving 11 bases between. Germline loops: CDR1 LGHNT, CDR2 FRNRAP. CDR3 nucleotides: TGTGCTAGTGGTACCCAGGGGTTTGGCTACACCTTC. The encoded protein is CASGTQGFGYTF.

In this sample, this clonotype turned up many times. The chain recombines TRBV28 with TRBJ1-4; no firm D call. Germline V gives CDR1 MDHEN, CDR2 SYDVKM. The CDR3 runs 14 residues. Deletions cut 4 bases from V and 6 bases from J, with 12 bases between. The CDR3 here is CASSSRTGDEKLFF. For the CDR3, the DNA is TGTGCCAGCAGTTCCCGGACTGGGGATGAAAAACTGTTTTTT. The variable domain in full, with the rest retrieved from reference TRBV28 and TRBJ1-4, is DVKVTQSSRYLVKRTGEKVFLECVQDMDHENMFWYRQDPGLGLRLIYFSYDVKMKEKGDIPEGYSVSREKKERFSLILESASTNQTSMYLCASSSRTGDEKLFFGSGTQLSVL.

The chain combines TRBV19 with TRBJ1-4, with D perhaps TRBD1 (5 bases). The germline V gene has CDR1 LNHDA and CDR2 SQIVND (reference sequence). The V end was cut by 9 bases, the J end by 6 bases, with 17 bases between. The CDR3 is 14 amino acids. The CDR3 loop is CASLSIMGDEKLFF. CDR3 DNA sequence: TGTGCCAGCCTGTCGATAATGGGGGATGAAAAACTGTTTTTT.

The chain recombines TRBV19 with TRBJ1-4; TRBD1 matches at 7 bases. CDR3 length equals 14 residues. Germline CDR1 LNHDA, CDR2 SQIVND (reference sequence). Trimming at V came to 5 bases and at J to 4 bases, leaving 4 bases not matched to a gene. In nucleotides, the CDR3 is TGTGCCAGTAGTGCGGGACAGCATAATGAAAAACTGTTTTTT. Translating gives CASSAGQHNEKLFF.

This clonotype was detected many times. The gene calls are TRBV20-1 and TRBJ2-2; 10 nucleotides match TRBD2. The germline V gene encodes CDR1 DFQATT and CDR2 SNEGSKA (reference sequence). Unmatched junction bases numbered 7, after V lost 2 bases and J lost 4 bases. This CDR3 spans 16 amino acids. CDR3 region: CSARTSSGSVTGELFF. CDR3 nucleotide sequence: TGCAGTGCTAGAACCTCTAGCGGGAGCGTCACCGGGGAGCTGTTTTTT.

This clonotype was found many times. CDR3 residues: CASRTRENQETQYF. For the CDR3, the DNA is TGTGCCAGCAGGACCCGGGAGAACCAAGAGACCCAGTACTTC. The chain is built from TRBV2 and TRBJ2-5; tentative D call: TRBD2 (6 bases). Germline CDR1 SNHLY, CDR2 FYNNEI. V was cut by 6 bases and J by 0 bases, with 11 bases left in between. This CDR3 has 14 residues.

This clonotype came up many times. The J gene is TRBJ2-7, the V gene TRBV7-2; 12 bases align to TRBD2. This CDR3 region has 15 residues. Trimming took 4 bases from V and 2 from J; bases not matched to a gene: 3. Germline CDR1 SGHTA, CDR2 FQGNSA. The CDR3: CASSWLAGGPYEQYF. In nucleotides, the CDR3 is TGTGCCAGCAGCTGGCTAGCGGGAGGGCCCTACGAGCAGTACTTC.

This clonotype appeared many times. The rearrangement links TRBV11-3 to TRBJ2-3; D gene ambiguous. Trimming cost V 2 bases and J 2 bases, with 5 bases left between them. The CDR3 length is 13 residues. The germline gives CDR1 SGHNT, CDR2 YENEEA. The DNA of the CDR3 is TGTGCCAGCAGCTTACTGAACACAGATACGCAGTATTTT. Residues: CASSLLNTDTQYF.

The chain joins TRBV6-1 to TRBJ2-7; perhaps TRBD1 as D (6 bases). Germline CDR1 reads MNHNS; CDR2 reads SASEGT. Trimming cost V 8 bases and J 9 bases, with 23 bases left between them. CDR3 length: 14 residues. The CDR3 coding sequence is TGTGCCAGCCGGAACCCGGGACAAGGGGCTCTGCAGTACTTC. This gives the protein CASRNPGQGALQYF.

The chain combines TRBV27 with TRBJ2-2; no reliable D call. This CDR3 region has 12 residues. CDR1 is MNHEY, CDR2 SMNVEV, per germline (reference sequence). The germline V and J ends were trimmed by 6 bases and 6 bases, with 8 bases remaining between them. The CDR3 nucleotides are TGTGCCAGCAGGTCATCCTCCGGGGAGCTGTTTTTT. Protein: CASRSSSGELFF.

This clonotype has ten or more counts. DNA for the CDR3: TGCGCCAGCAGCTCCGATTTCGGGAATGAGCAGTTCTTC. This encodes CASSSDFGNEQFF. The chain carries TRBV5-1 and TRBJ2-1, with unresolved D. CDR1 and CDR2 (germline): SGHRS, YFSETQ. Trimming removed 3 bases at V and 7 bases at J, with 11 bases between. The CDR3 has 13 amino acids.

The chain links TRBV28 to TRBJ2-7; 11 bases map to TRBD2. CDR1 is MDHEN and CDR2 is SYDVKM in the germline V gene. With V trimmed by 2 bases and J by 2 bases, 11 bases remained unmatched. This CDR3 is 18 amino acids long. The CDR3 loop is CASSLARLAGRGAYEQYF. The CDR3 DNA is TGTGCCAGCAGTTTAGCTAGACTAGCGGGAAGGGGCGCCTACGAGCAGTACTTC. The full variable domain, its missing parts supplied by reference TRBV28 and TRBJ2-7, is DVKVTQSSRYLVKRTGEKVFLECVQDMDHENMFWYRQDPGLGLRLIYFSYDVKMKEKGDIPEGYSVSREKKERFSLILESASTNQTSMYLCASSLARLAGRGAYEQYFGPGTRLTVT.

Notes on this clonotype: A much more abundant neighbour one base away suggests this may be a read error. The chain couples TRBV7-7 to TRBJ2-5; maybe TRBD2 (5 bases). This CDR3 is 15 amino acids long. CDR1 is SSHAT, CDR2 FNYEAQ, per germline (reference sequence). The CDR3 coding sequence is TGTGCTGGCAGCCAATTCGACGGGGTTAGGGAGACCCAGTACTTC. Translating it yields CAGSQFDGVRETQYF. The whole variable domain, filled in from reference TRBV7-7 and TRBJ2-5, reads GAGVSQSPRYKVTKRGQDVTLRCDPISSHATLYWYQQALGQGPEFLTYFNYEAQPDKSGLPSDRFSAERPEGSISTLTIQRTEQRDSAMYRCAGSQFDGVRETQYFGPGTRLLVL.

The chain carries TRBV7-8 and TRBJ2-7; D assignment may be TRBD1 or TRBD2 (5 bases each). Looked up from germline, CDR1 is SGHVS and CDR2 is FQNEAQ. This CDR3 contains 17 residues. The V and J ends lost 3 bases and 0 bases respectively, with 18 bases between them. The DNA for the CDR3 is TGTGCCAGCAGCTTTTACTTCCGGGACGGAGGCTCCTACGAGCAGTACTTC. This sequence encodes CASSFYFRDGGSYEQYF.

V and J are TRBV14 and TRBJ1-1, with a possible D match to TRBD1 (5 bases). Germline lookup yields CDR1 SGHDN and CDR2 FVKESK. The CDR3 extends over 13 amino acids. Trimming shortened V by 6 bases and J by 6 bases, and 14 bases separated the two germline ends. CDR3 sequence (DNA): TGTGCCAGCAGGATTCTGGACACATCTGAAGCTTTCTTT. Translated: CASRILDTSEAFF.

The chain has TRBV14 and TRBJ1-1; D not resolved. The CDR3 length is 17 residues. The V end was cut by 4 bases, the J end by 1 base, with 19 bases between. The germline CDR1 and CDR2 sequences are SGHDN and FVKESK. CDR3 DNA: TGTGCCAGCAGCCCTGCGGGTAGGGTAGGGCCGAACACTGAAGCTTTCTTT. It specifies CASSPAGRVGPNTEAFF.